The rows below give T cell receptor beta chains drawn from one sample of a study of blood T cells in healthy people across ages. MiXCR, applied by TCRdb to the 5' RACE reads, yields one record per CDR3 protein. The sample has about 1.4 million distinct CDR3 sequences, around 59% seen once. The sequenced material came from blood. The origin of the receptors is a man in his late teens or twenties in good health. CDR3s include the opening cysteine and the closing phenylalanine or tryptophan. Each record gives: D gene, J gene, V gene, clone size, CDR3 DNA, CDR3 protein. A D gene is named only where the DNA matches it firmly. Size values are once, few and many counts, or a class for expanded clones, and some rows have none.

D gene: -; J gene: TRBJ1-1; V gene: TRBV20-1; clone size: -; CDR3 DNA: TGCAGTGCTAGTGGCAGGTCCACTGAAGCTTTCTTT; CDR3 protein: CSASGRSTEAFF
D gene: -; J gene: TRBJ2-1; V gene: TRBV19; clone size: once; CDR3 DNA: TGTGCCAGTCAACCCCTAAGCGTGGGGAGCGCCTACAATGAGCAGTTCTTC; CDR3 protein: CASQPLSVGSAYNEQFF
D gene: -; J gene: TRBJ1-5; V gene: TRBV29-1; clone size: -; CDR3 DNA: TGCAGCGTTGAAGATCAGAGGACAGTAGGTCAGCCCCAGCATTTT; CDR3 protein: CSVEDQRTVGQPQHF
D gene: -; J gene: TRBJ2-2; V gene: TRBV2; clone size: -; CDR3 DNA: TGTGCCAGCGTGGAGACGGACACCGGGGAGCTGTTTTTT; CDR3 protein: CASVETDTGELFF
D gene: TRBD1; J gene: TRBJ2-7; V gene: TRBV12-3/TRBV12-4; clone size: few; CDR3 DNA: TGTGCCAGCAGCGGGGGCGGGACAGGTTACTACGAGCAGTACTTC; CDR3 protein: CASSGGGTGYYEQYF
D gene: -; J gene: TRBJ1-2; V gene: TRBV4-1; clone size: -; CDR3 DNA: TGCGCCAGCAGCCAAGTCGAGGGGAACTATGGCTACACCTTC; CDR3 protein: CASSQVEGNYGYTF
D gene: -; J gene: TRBJ2-4; V gene: TRBV2; clone size: few; CDR3 DNA: TGTGCCAGCAGTGAATTCGAGAACATTCAGTACTTC; CDR3 protein: CASSEFENIQYF
D gene: -; J gene: TRBJ1-2; V gene: TRBV4-3; clone size: once; CDR3 DNA: TGCGCCAGCAGCCACATTGGGTCGAACTATGGCTACACCTTC; CDR3 protein: CASSHIGSNYGYTF
D gene: -; J gene: TRBJ2-1; V gene: TRBV5-4; clone size: -; CDR3 DNA: TGTGCCAGCAGCCCCCCGGGGGTATCCTACAATGAGCAGTTCTTC; CDR3 protein: CASSPPGVSYNEQFF
D gene: -; J gene: TRBJ2-3; V gene: TRBV13; clone size: few; CDR3 DNA: TGTGCCAGCAGCTTAAGACTAGTGGTGGATACGCAGTATTTT; CDR3 protein: CASSLRLVVDTQYF
D gene: -; J gene: TRBJ2-1; V gene: TRBV12-2; clone size: -; CDR3 DNA: TGTGCAACAATCGGGCGAGGGGGCTTTCCCAATGAGCAGTTCTTC; CDR3 protein: CATIGRGGFPNEQFF
D gene: -; J gene: TRBJ1-6; V gene: TRBV28; clone size: -; CDR3 DNA: TGTGCCAGCAGTTTAGATAGTTCACCCCTCCACTTT; CDR3 protein: CASSLDSSPLHF
D gene: -; J gene: TRBJ2-7; V gene: TRBV3-1; clone size: -; CDR3 DNA: TGTGCCAGCAGCCAAGATGTAACTGGCTACGAGCAGTACTTC; CDR3 protein: CASSQDVTGYEQYF
D gene: TRBD2; J gene: TRBJ2-3; V gene: TRBV10-3; clone size: few; CDR3 DNA: TGTGCCATCAGTGAAAGCGGGAGCCCAGATACGCAGTATTTT; CDR3 protein: CAISESGSPDTQYF
D gene: -; J gene: TRBJ1-1; V gene: TRBV7-2; clone size: -; CDR3 DNA: TGTGCCAGCAGCTTGGGACTTGGGTTAACTGAAGCTTTCTTT; CDR3 protein: CASSLGLGLTEAFF
D gene: -; J gene: TRBJ2-7; V gene: TRBV20-1; clone size: -; CDR3 DNA: TGCAGTGCTAAAGGGGGTCCCGACTACGAGCAGTACTTC; CDR3 protein: CSAKGGPDYEQYF
D gene: -; J gene: TRBJ2-7; V gene: TRBV7-6; clone size: -; CDR3 DNA: TGTGCCAGCAGCTTAGTGAGGAATCCCAGCTCCTACGAGCAGTACTTC; CDR3 protein: CASSLVRNPSSYEQYF
D gene: -; J gene: TRBJ2-4; V gene: TRBV2; clone size: -; CDR3 DNA: TGTGCCAGCAGTGAAGTTTCCGGGTATGGGGACATTCAGTACTTC; CDR3 protein: CASSEVSGYGDIQYF
D gene: TRBD1; J gene: TRBJ2-5; V gene: TRBV27; clone size: -; CDR3 DNA: TGTGCCAGCAGTTTATACCCAGGGGGCCTTTCAGAGACCCAGTACTTC; CDR3 protein: CASSLYPGGLSETQYF
D gene: TRBD1; J gene: TRBJ2-1; V gene: TRBV27; clone size: -; CDR3 DNA: TGTGCCAGCAGTCCCGCACCGAGGGACAGGTGGGGCAATGAGCAGTTCTTC; CDR3 protein: CASSPAPRDRWGNEQFF
D gene: -; J gene: TRBJ2-6; V gene: TRBV7-9; clone size: -; CDR3 DNA: TGTGCCAGCAGCTTAACACCCGGGACCGATTACTCTGGGGCCAACGTCCTGACTTTC; CDR3 protein: CASSLTPGTDYSGANVLTF
D gene: TRBD1; J gene: TRBJ2-5; V gene: TRBV6-5; clone size: -; CDR3 DNA: TGTGCCAGCAGGGAGACAGGGCAAGAGACCCAGTACTTC; CDR3 protein: CASRETGQETQYF
D gene: TRBD2; J gene: TRBJ2-3; V gene: TRBV2; clone size: few; CDR3 DNA: TGTGCCAGCAGTGGGGGACTACGCACAGATACGCAGTATTTT; CDR3 protein: CASSGGLRTDTQYF
D gene: -; J gene: TRBJ1-5; V gene: TRBV6-6; clone size: -; CDR3 DNA: TGTGCCAGCAGTGGCCGGTATCAGCCCCAGCATTTT; CDR3 protein: CASSGRYQPQHF
D gene: -; J gene: TRBJ2-3; V gene: TRBV9; clone size: -; CDR3 DNA: TGTGCCAGCAGAGTGGGCCGGGAACCCTTCCCGACAGATACGCAGTATTTT; CDR3 protein: CASRVGREPFPTDTQYF
D gene: -; J gene: TRBJ2-5; V gene: TRBV27; clone size: -; CDR3 DNA: TGTGCCAGCAGTTTAGACCCTTGGGAGACCCAGTACTTC; CDR3 protein: CASSLDPWETQYF
D gene: -; J gene: TRBJ2-7; V gene: TRBV4-1; clone size: -; CDR3 DNA: TGCGCCAGCAGCCAAGGAGAGGGGATCTCCTACGAGCAGTACTTC; CDR3 protein: CASSQGEGISYEQYF
D gene: -; J gene: TRBJ2-3; V gene: TRBV11-3; clone size: -; CDR3 DNA: TGTGCCAGCAGCTTATATACCGGCAGAGTCCCCACAGATACGCAGTATTTT; CDR3 protein: CASSLYTGRVPTDTQYF